Listed below are T cell receptor beta chains from one sample, sequenced in a study of control samples from healthy donors and cancer patients. Using immunoSEQ multiplex PCR, the repertoire was profiled, and TCRdb retains in-frame clones only, with some absent. The table has some 95,000 clones, 79% seen once; the top ten hold 10% to 13%. The sequencing sample was made of blood. The receptors derive from a woman aged 30 to 39 in good health. The CDR3 runs from the conserved cysteine through the conserved F or W. The D gene is left open where the match is weak. Expanded clones get a size class; other rows say once, few or many, or leave the size out.

D gene: TRBD1; clone size: -; J gene: TRBJ2-3; V gene: TRBV7-3; CDR3 protein: CASSLGTASTDTQYF; CDR3 DNA: TGTGCCAGCAGCCTCGGGACAGCTAGCACAGATACGCAGTATTTT
D gene: -; clone size: many; J gene: TRBJ2-7; V gene: TRBV7-9; CDR3 protein: CASSLDIYEQYF; CDR3 DNA: TGTGCCAGCAGCTTAGACATCTACGAGCAGTACTTC
D gene: -; clone size: few; J gene: TRBJ1-2; V gene: TRBV30; CDR3 protein: CACLSGNYGYTF; CDR3 DNA: TGTGCCTGCTTGTCAGGGAACTATGGCTACACCTTC
D gene: TRBD2; clone size: -; J gene: TRBJ2-3; V gene: TRBV3-1/TRBV3-2; CDR3 protein: CASSQASGLATDTQYF; CDR3 DNA: TGTGCCAGCAGCCAAGCGTCAGGACTAGCGACAGATACGCAGTATTTT
D gene: TRBD1; clone size: -; J gene: TRBJ2-7; V gene: TRBV7-9; CDR3 protein: CASSSSTGGAGYEQYF; CDR3 DNA: TGTGCCAGCAGCTCCTCGACAGGGGGCGCGGGCTACGAGCAGTACTTC
D gene: TRBD2; clone size: -; J gene: TRBJ2-1; V gene: TRBV7-2; CDR3 protein: CASSLATWGGGGNYNEQFF; CDR3 DNA: TGTGCCAGCAGCTTAGCGACTTGGGGGGGCGGGGGGAACTACAATGAGCAGTTCTTC
D gene: -; clone size: -; J gene: TRBJ1-5; V gene: TRBV6-1; CDR3 protein: CASSDTSNQPQHF; CDR3 DNA: TGTGCCAGCAGTGACACTAGCAATCAGCCCCAGCATTTT
D gene: TRBD1; clone size: -; J gene: TRBJ1-5; V gene: TRBV3-1/TRBV3-2; CDR3 protein: CASSQGDIRQPQHF; CDR3 DNA: TGTGCCAGCAGTCAGGGGGATATAAGGCAGCCCCAGCATTTT
D gene: TRBD2; clone size: -; J gene: TRBJ2-7; V gene: TRBV9; CDR3 protein: CASSTGLSASGEQYF; CDR3 DNA: TGTGCCAGCAGCACGGGACTATCAGCTTCAGGGGAGCAGTACTTC
D gene: TRBD1; clone size: -; J gene: TRBJ2-7; V gene: TRBV19; CDR3 protein: CASSIRTGFLDEQYF; CDR3 DNA: TGTGCCAGTAGTATCCGGACAGGTTTTCTCGACGAGCAGTACTTC
D gene: -; clone size: once; J gene: TRBJ1-1; V gene: TRBV25-1; CDR3 protein: CASSGGAVPLNTEAFF; CDR3 DNA: TGTGCCAGCAGTGGCGGGGCAGTTCCACTGAACACTGAAGCTTTCTTT
D gene: -; clone size: once; J gene: TRBJ2-2; V gene: TRBV3-1/TRBV3-2; CDR3 protein: CASSLGTELFF; CDR3 DNA: TGTGCCAGCAGCCTAGGGACGGAGCTGTTTTTT
D gene: TRBD1; clone size: -; J gene: TRBJ2-7; V gene: TRBV29-1; CDR3 protein: CSARGQGVREQYF; CDR3 DNA: TGCAGCGCCAGGGGCCAGGGGGTCCGCGAGCAGTACTTC
D gene: -; clone size: -; J gene: TRBJ1-2; V gene: TRBV30; CDR3 protein: CAWSGDNYGYTF; CDR3 DNA: TGTGCCTGGAGTGGGGATAACTATGGCTACACCTTC
D gene: -; clone size: -; J gene: TRBJ2-2; V gene: TRBV27; CDR3 protein: CASSTVASLGLGELFF; CDR3 DNA: TGTGCCAGCAGTACGGTTGCTTCCTTAGGGTTGGGGGAGCTGTTTTTT
D gene: -; clone size: many; J gene: TRBJ2-2; V gene: TRBV4-3; CDR3 protein: CASSQVGAGTGELFF; CDR3 DNA: TGCGCCAGCAGCCAAGTGGGGGCGGGCACCGGGGAGCTGTTTTTT
D gene: -; clone size: -; J gene: TRBJ1-2; V gene: TRBV10-2; CDR3 protein: CASSASGNYGYTF; CDR3 DNA: TGCGCCAGCAGTGCTTCGGGGAACTATGGCTACACCTTC
D gene: -; clone size: -; J gene: TRBJ2-3; V gene: TRBV3-1/TRBV3-2; CDR3 protein: CASSQSVPGSDTQYF; CDR3 DNA: TGTGCCAGCAGCCAATCCGTTCCAGGGTCGGATACGCAGTATTTT
D gene: -; clone size: -; J gene: TRBJ2-3; V gene: TRBV30; CDR3 protein: CAWVQKVADTQYF; CDR3 DNA: TGTGCCTGGGTCCAAAAGGTCGCAGATACGCAGTATTTT
D gene: TRBD1; clone size: -; J gene: TRBJ2-1; V gene: TRBV14; CDR3 protein: CASSHLDRAGEQFF; CDR3 DNA: TGTGCCAGCAGCCACCTAGACAGGGCTGGTGAGCAGTTCTTC
D gene: -; clone size: -; J gene: TRBJ1-1; V gene: TRBV19; CDR3 protein: CASTRRSTTGYRTEAFF; CDR3 DNA: TGTGCCAGTACCCGAAGGTCCACTACGGGATATAGAACTGAAGCTTTCTTT
D gene: -; clone size: -; J gene: TRBJ2-3; V gene: TRBV4-3; CDR3 protein: CASSQDPSTDTQYF; CDR3 DNA: TGCGCCAGCAGCCAAGATCCCAGCACAGATACGCAGTATTTT
D gene: TRBD1; clone size: -; J gene: TRBJ2-5; V gene: TRBV2; CDR3 protein: CASLSTGGPQETQYF; CDR3 DNA: TGTGCCAGCCTTTCGACAGGGGGCCCCCAAGAGACCCAGTACTTC
D gene: -; clone size: -; J gene: TRBJ2-3; V gene: TRBV7-9; CDR3 protein: CASSFRLSGGTDTQYF; CDR3 DNA: TGTGCCAGCAGCTTTAGACTCAGCGGAGGCACAGATACGCAGTATTTT
D gene: TRBD1; clone size: -; J gene: TRBJ2-7; V gene: TRBV5-6; CDR3 protein: CASSFGTGSVEQYF; CDR3 DNA: TGTGCCAGCAGCTTTGGGACAGGGTCAGTCGAGCAGTACTTC
D gene: -; clone size: once; J gene: TRBJ1-5; V gene: TRBV6-5; CDR3 protein: CASSPTWSNQPQHF; CDR3 DNA: TGTGCCAGCAGCCCCACGTGGAGCAATCAGCCCCAGCATTTT
D gene: TRBD1; clone size: -; J gene: TRBJ2-2; V gene: TRBV5-1; CDR3 protein: CASTRGQGTGELFF; CDR3 DNA: TGCGCCAGCACCCGGGGACAGGGGACCGGGGAGCTGTTTTTT
D gene: -; clone size: -; J gene: TRBJ1-5; V gene: TRBV11-2; CDR3 protein: CASSLSAYQPQHF; CDR3 DNA: TGTGCCAGCAGCTTATCCGCTTATCAGCCCCAGCATTTT
D gene: -; clone size: few; J gene: TRBJ2-1; V gene: TRBV6-5; CDR3 protein: CASSYSNSYNEQFF; CDR3 DNA: TGTGCCAGCAGTTACTCGAACAGCTACAATGAGCAGTTCTTC